This T cell receptor beta chain was found in a study of T cell changes during pregnancy in multiple sclerosis. CDR1 is SQVTM, CDR2 ANQGSEA, per germline. The CDR3 runs 15 residues. Trimming left V 3 bases short and J 2 bases short, with 15 bases between. Assay used: immunoSEQ multiplex PCR; TCRdb lists only in-frame clones, some missing. The repertoire has more than 65,000 clones, 75% to 90% of them found once; the top ten carry less than 3.5%. The sample consisted of peripheral blood, taken before pregnancy. The clonotype was recovered from a female donor with multiple sclerosis, enrolled in a pregnancy study. The chain recombines TRBV29-1 with TRBJ2-3, with unresolved D. CDR3 region: CSVDRLFSSTDTQYF. The DNA of the CDR3 is TGCAGCGTTGACAGGTTATTCTCCTCCACAGATACGCAGTATTTT.